This record looks at one T cell receptor (beta chain) sequence and its context. No antigen is known for it. The treatment is: roughly ten-day PBMC culture with coronavirus spike peptide pools or control peptides (ViraFEST assay). The source of the sample is a study of vaccination and CD4 T cells after COVID-19. For the study at large: Median time from second vaccine dose to sampling was approximately 74 days (14 to 241).

Cultured CD4+ T cells had their DNA profiled by the Oncomine TCR Beta short-read assay. From CD4+ T cells that had been cultured, genomic DNA was extracted. MiXCR was run by TCRdb on the PCR reads, yielding one entry per CDR3 protein. Of around 15,000 distinct CDR3 sequences listed, about two fifths are singletons. The CDR3 consists of 13 residues. V gave up 6 bases and J gave up 9 bases; unmatched junction bases: 10. The study, taken as a whole, reports: Sampling was limited to relatively few convalescent patients, with no early post-infection timepoints studied.

This chain links TRBV12-3 or TRBV12-4 with TRBJ1-1; TRBD1 aligns across 7 bases. This clonotype was obtained from a human donor who had recovered from COVID-19. The sample here was CD4+ T cells from blood, cultured in vitro, taken after SARS-CoV-2 vaccination. The CDR3 is CASRRDSLAKAFF. CDR3 DNA sequence: TGTGCCAGCAGACGGGACAGTCTCGCCAAAGCTTTCTTT.